The 28 T cell receptor beta chains below all came from one sample that was sequenced in a study of T cells in Graves' hyperthyroidism and ophthalmopathy. Amplified TCR beta CDR3 regions came from RNA transcripts. The HTBI set primed first-round TCR CDR3 RT-PCR. TCRdb called the multiplex PCR reads again in MiXCR, with one record for every CDR3 protein. The table records around 500,000 distinct CDR3 sequences, about 16% of them present only once. The sample taken for sequencing was blood. Receptors were obtained from a woman aged 25 to 39 with Graves' ophthalmopathy.

At least ten counts were recorded for this clonotype. The rearrangement joins TRBV12-3 or TRBV12-4 to TRBJ2-2, with a tentative D call TRBD2 (5 bases). This CDR3 region has 15 residues. V was trimmed by 5 bases and J by 1 base, leaving 11 bases between them. DNA for the CDR3: TGTGCCAGCAGTCGGGGATCCTTGAACACCGGGGAGCTGTTTTTT. It encodes CASSRGSLNTGELFF.

This clonotype was picked up many times. The V call is TRBV7-9, the J call TRBJ2-7; D unclear. This CDR3 contains 12 residues. Per germline, CDR1 SEHNR and CDR2 FQNEAQ (reference sequence). The ends were cut back, 2 bases at V and 7 bases at J, with 9 bases in the middle. The CDR3 protein is CASSLQLREQYF. The DNA of the CDR3 is TGTGCCAGCAGCTTACAGTTGAGGGAGCAGTACTTC.

This clonotype has a count of ten or more. The rearrangement joins TRBV20-1 to TRBJ2-1, with TRBD2 matching over 10 bases. Germline assignment: CDR1 DFQATT and CDR2 SNEGSKA (reference sequence). This CDR3 spans 15 amino acids. V trimming: 3 bases; J trimming: 8 bases; junction bases outside the gene matches: 10. CDR3 protein: CSASGLAGVIHEQFF. The CDR3 nucleotides read TGCAGTGCTAGCGGTCTAGCGGGAGTTATCCATGAGCAGTTCTTC.

This clonotype was found many times. One junction end disagrees with the germline gene, perhaps due to a read error. This chain links TRBV20-1 with TRBJ2-3, with TRBD2 identical over 11 bases. CDR1 is DFQATT, CDR2 SNEGSKA, per germline (reference sequence). The length of the CDR3 is 13 residues. CDR3 sequence (DNA): TGCAGGACCGGGACTAGCGGCACAAATACGCAGTATTTT. Amino acids: CRTGTSGTNTQYF.

The chain recombines TRBV28 with TRBJ1-2, with 9 bases matching TRBD1. After removal of 5 bases from V and 2 bases from J, the junction contained 12 bases not matched to a gene. This CDR3 contains 17 residues. Germline V gene data show CDR1 as MDHEN and CDR2 as SYDVKM. The CDR3 loop reads CASSLPLGTGRNYGYTF. The CDR3, as DNA: TGTGCCAGCAGTCTGCCCCTGGGGACAGGGCGGAACTATGGCTACACCTTC.

This clonotype has more than one count but fewer than ten. The rearrangement joins TRBV12-3 or TRBV12-4 to TRBJ2-6, with a possible D match to TRBD1 (5 bases). The CDR3 contains 17 residues. V shed 3 bases and J shed 1 base, with 13 bases lying between them. CDR3 bases: TGTGCCAGCAGTTTCCCTTTGTCAGGGTCTGGGGCCAACGTCCTGACTTTC. It yields the protein CASSFPLSGSGANVLTF.

This clonotype was detected only a few times. This chain connects TRBV6-1 to TRBJ2-5; perhaps TRBD2 as D (6 bases). V shed 8 bases and J shed 2 bases, with 15 bases lying between them. There are 14 residues in the CDR3. From germline, CDR1 is MNHNS and CDR2 SASEGT. CDR3 nucleotide sequence: TGTGCCAGCGAACTAGCACCAATTCAAGAGACCCAGTACTTC. It translates to CASELAPIQETQYF.

The V call is TRBV29-1, the J call TRBJ2-2, with 11 bases identical to TRBD2. This CDR3 has 17 amino acids. J lost 7 bases, V lost 1 base, and 11 bases had no gene match. The germline CDR1 and CDR2 sequences are SQVTM and ANQGSEA. The CDR3 spells CSVEVVIAGGPVGELFF. The CDR3 nucleotides read TGCAGCGTTGAAGTGGTCATAGCGGGAGGGCCTGTCGGGGAGCTGTTTTTT.

This clonotype was observed a handful of times. The CDR3 DNA reads TGCAGCGTTGAAGTCACATCCTACGAGCAGTACTTC. It is translated as CSVEVTSYEQYF. V usage is TRBV29-1 and J usage is TRBJ2-7; D remains ambiguous. Trimming took 1 base from V and 1 from J, leaving 5 bases between them. The CDR3 contains 12 residues. Germline values: CDR1 SQVTM, CDR2 ANQGSEA.

This clonotype came up a few times. Its ends do not fully match the called genes, so a read error is possible. This chain connects TRBV19 to TRBJ2-1, with 8 bases aligning to TRBD2. CDR1 and CDR2 from the germline V gene are LNHDA and SQIVND (reference sequence). The CDR3 has 15 amino acids. The CDR3 DNA follows: TGTACCAGTAGCTTAATAGCGGGAACGGGAAATGAGCAGTTCTTC. Its protein is CTSSLIAGTGNEQFF.

This clonotype was detected many times. The chain links TRBV28 to TRBJ2-7, with 12 bases identical to TRBD2. The CDR3 is made up of 16 amino acids. V gave up 2 bases and J gave up 3 bases; unmatched junction bases: 5. Germline V gene lookup returns CDR1 MDHEN and CDR2 SYDVKM. CDR3 in amino acids: CASSLGTSGPVYEQYF. CDR3 bases: TGTGCCAGCAGTTTAGGGACTAGCGGGCCGGTCTACGAGCAGTACTTC.

V is TRBV5-4 and J is TRBJ2-4, with unresolved D. There are 16 residues in the CDR3. In germline, CDR1 is SGHNT, CDR2 YYREEE (reference sequence). Trimming left V 0 bases short and J 6 bases short, with 16 bases between. CDR3 sequence (DNA): TGTGCCAGCAGCTTGGCGGTCGGGCTTCTTGGAAACATTCAGTACTTC. Residues: CASSLAVGLLGNIQYF.

This clonotype was recorded a few times. A much larger clonotype is one base distant, so this may be a read error. This rearrangement joins TRBV27 to TRBJ1-1, with D tentatively TRBD1 (6 bases). CDR3 length: 12 amino acids. The germline V gene has CDR1 MNHEY and CDR2 SMNVEV (reference sequence). The CDR3 loop reads CACRTANTEAFF. CDR3 nucleotides: TGTGCCTGCAGGACAGCCAACACTGAAGCTTTCTTT.

The rearrangement uses TRBV28 and TRBJ2-7, with D perhaps being TRBD1 or TRBD2 (6 bases each). Germline-derived CDR1 and CDR2 are MDHEN and SYDVKM. V lost 3 bases and J 7 bases, leaving 28 bases between the germline ends. This CDR3 has 18 residues. The CDR3 spells CASSFGTGHRGLGGEQYF. The DNA for the CDR3 is TGTGCCAGCAGTTTCGGAACAGGGCATAGGGGGTTAGGGGGGGAGCAGTACTTC.

This clonotype came up many times. The CDR3, as DNA: TGTGCCAGCAGCCCGACCGGGACAGCGCCTTTTGGGGGCAATCAGCCCCAGCATTTT. This translates into CASSPTGTAPFGGNQPQHF. The chain carries TRBV7-8 and TRBJ1-5; 7 bases match TRBD1. Per the germline V gene, CDR1 is SGHVS and CDR2 is FQNEAQ. The CDR3 is 19 residues long. V shed 5 bases, J shed 2 bases, and the junction held 18 bases outside the gene matches. The complete variable domain, with remaining parts taken from reference TRBV7-8 and TRBJ1-5, reads GAGVSQSPRYKVAKRGQDVALRCDPISGHVSLFWYQQALGQGPEFLTYFQNEAQLDKSGLPSDRFFAERPEGSVSTLKIQRTQQEDSAVYLCASSPTGTAPFGGNQPQHFGDGTRLSIL.

The V call is TRBV20-1, the J call TRBJ2-7; D could derive from TRBD1 or TRBD2 (6 bases each). Looked up from germline, CDR1 is DFQATT and CDR2 is SNEGSKA (reference sequence). With 2 bases removed from V and 4 bases from J, the gap between germline ends came to 12 bases. CDR3 size: 13 residues. The CDR3, as DNA: TGCAGTGCTAGACGGCGGGACAATTACGAGCAGTACTTC. This gives the protein CSARRRDNYEQYF.

The chain is built from TRBV9 and TRBJ1-1; D perhaps matches TRBD1 (6 bases). This CDR3 comprises 14 residues. CDR1 SGDLS and CDR2 YYNGEE come from the germline V gene. The V and J ends lost 4 bases and 1 base respectively, with 11 bases between them. CDR3 amino acids: CASSKGQQNTEAFF. DNA of the CDR3: TGTGCCAGCAGCAAAGGACAGCAGAACACTGAAGCTTTCTTT.

This clonotype was seen ten or more times. The chain uses TRBV7-9 and TRBJ2-5; D gene unclear. Trimming stripped 5 bases from V and 0 bases from J, with 13 bases between. Looked up from germline, CDR1 is SEHNR and CDR2 is FQNEAQ (reference sequence). The CDR3 spans 15 residues. The CDR3 nucleotides are TGTGCCAGCAGCCCAGCCCCCCATGACCAAGAGACCCAGTACTTC. Amino acids: CASSPAPHDQETQYF.

This clonotype has at least ten counts. The chain uses TRBV13 and TRBJ2-7, with D hard to call. This CDR3 contains 14 residues. The V end was cut by 0 bases, the J end by 2 bases, with 8 bases between. In germline, CDR1 is PRHDT, CDR2 FYEKMQ (reference sequence). The CDR3 nucleotides read TGTGCCAGCAGCTTAGGTGCCAGGACCTACGAGCAGTACTTC. It yields the protein CASSLGARTYEQYF.

This clonotype was counted between two and nine times. The chain links TRBV29-1 to TRBJ2-7; D is undetermined. This CDR3 is built from 11 residues. Germline lookup yields CDR1 SQVTM and CDR2 ANQGSEA. The germline V and J ends were trimmed by 4 bases and 3 bases, with 7 bases remaining between them. CDR3 loop: CSVASSYEQYF. The CDR3 nucleotides are TGCAGCGTTGCCTCTAGCTACGAGCAGTACTTC.

This clonotype was observed at least ten times. The chain recombines TRBV11-2 with TRBJ1-2, with D uncertain. CDR1 and CDR2 (germline): SGHAT, FQNNGV. The V end was cut by 4 bases, the J end by 5 bases, with 11 bases between. The length of the CDR3 is 13 residues. The CDR3 bases are TGTGCCAGCAGCTCGGACGGAAAATATGGCTACACCTTC. It codes for CASSSDGKYGYTF.

In this sample, this clonotype turned up many times. V usage is TRBV20-1 and J usage is TRBJ2-7; 8 positions agree with TRBD1. Germline-derived CDR1 and CDR2 are DFQATT and SNEGSKA (reference sequence). With 6 bases clipped from V and 3 bases from J, the junction kept 7 bases outside the gene matches. This CDR3 has 13 residues. The CDR3 nucleotides read TGCAGTGCCGACAGGGGTGCCTTCTACGAGCAGTACTTC. Translated: CSADRGAFYEQYF.

This chain joins TRBV2 and TRBJ2-5; no reliable D call. V gave up 3 bases and J gave up 2 bases, with 7 bases separating them. Germline V CDR1 and CDR2: SNHLY, FYNNEI. There are 13 residues in the CDR3. The CDR3 loop is CASSESLQETQYF. CDR3 DNA sequence: TGTGCCAGCAGTGAGAGCTTGCAAGAGACCCAGTACTTC. Full variable domain (missing parts from reference TRBV2 and TRBJ2-5): EPEVTQTPSHQVTQMGQEVILRCVPISNHLYFYWYRQILGQKVEFLVSFYNNEISEKSEIFDDQFSVERPDGSNFTLKIRSTKLEDSAMYFCASSESLQETQYFGPGTRLLVL.

The chain has TRBV9 and TRBJ2-3; D might be TRBD2 (6 bases). The V gene lost 1 base and the J gene lost 4 bases, with 13 bases spanning the gap. In germline, CDR1 is SGDLS, CDR2 YYNGEE. This CDR3 comprises 15 residues. CDR3 residues: CASSVYGSRADTQYF. The CDR3 DNA follows: TGTGCCAGCAGCGTATACGGGAGTCGTGCAGATACGCAGTATTTT.

The V and J genes are TRBV6-1 and TRBJ2-3; D is ambiguous. This CDR3 spans 13 amino acids. Germline V lookup: CDR1 MNHNS, CDR2 SASEGT. V was trimmed by 5 bases and J by 0 bases, leaving 6 bases between them. The CDR3 region has the DNA TGTGCCAGCAGTCAGAGGAGCACAGATACGCAGTATTTT. Protein sequence: CASSQRSTDTQYF.

The chain combines TRBV5-6 with TRBJ2-5; D is unresolved. Trimming shortened V by 1 base and J by 1 base, and 8 bases separated the two germline ends. The CDR3 has 14 residues. Germline values: CDR1 SGHDT, CDR2 YYEEEE. In nucleotides, the CDR3 is TGTGCCAGCAGCTTGCCGCAGACCCAAGAGACCCAGTACTTC. This codes for CASSLPQTQETQYF.

This clonotype was detected many times. The CDR3 sequence: CASSPNANTEAFF. CDR3 coding DNA: TGTGCCAGCTCACCAAACGCGAACACTGAAGCTTTCTTT. The rearrangement uses TRBV18 and TRBJ1-1; no clear D gene. Germline CDR1 KGHSH, CDR2 LQKENI. V was shortened by 2 bases and J by 1 base, with 5 bases between the two germline ends. The CDR3 covers 13 residues.

J is TRBJ2-7 and V is TRBV7-9; D is perhaps TRBD1 (5 bases). Per germline, CDR1 SEHNR and CDR2 FQNEAQ (reference sequence). V shed 3 bases and J shed 5 bases, with 11 bases lying between them. This CDR3 has 13 residues. CDR3 in amino acids: CASSFRQGDEQYF. The CDR3 DNA is TGTGCCAGCAGCTTCCGGCAGGGTGACGAGCAGTACTTC. Filled out from reference TRBV7-9 and TRBJ2-7, the complete variable domain reads DTGVSQNPRHKITKRGQNVTFRCDPISEHNRLYWYRQTLGQGPEFLTYFQNEAQLEKSRLLSDRFSAERPKGSFSTLEIQRTEQGDSAMYLCASSFRQGDEQYFGPGTRLTVT.